Below, 17 T cell receptor beta chains from the same sample are listed, as sequenced in a study of shared clonotypes between healthy human individuals (TCRdb year 2020). The library was built by means of the immunoSEQ multiplex PCR assay. The table comes from immuneACCESS by way of TCRdb, which keeps in-frame sequences with V and J called. Part of the clones is missing from these tables; in studies checked, under half for an unresolved V gene and the rest for unknown reasons. For this sample the table gives approximately 530,000 clones, of which 90% to 96% were detected only once. The ten largest clones capture 0.05% to 0.07% of the sample. The source material was naive CD4+ T cells sorted from blood. The sample's cell subset or site label is to be understood as: CD45RA+ positively selected. These receptors were collected from a woman between 25 and 40 years old in good health.

V usage is TRBV11-2 and J usage is TRBJ2-1, with D uncertain. Trimming took off 4 bases at V and 1 base at J, with 5 bases between the two ends. Germline V gene data show CDR1 as SGHAT and CDR2 as FQNNGV. The CDR3 runs to 13 residues. CDR3 in DNA: TGTGCCAGCAGCTCACAGTCCTACAATGAGCAGTTCTTC. Its protein is CASSSQSYNEQFF.

About this clone: Other DNA sequences in this specimen translate into the identical CDR3. The genes are TRBV5-1 and TRBJ1-1; D is undetermined. The CDR3 loop spans 14 amino acids. Germline CDR1 reads SGHRS; CDR2 reads YFSETQ. V was cut by 0 bases and J by 1 base, with 7 bases left in between. The CDR3 here is CASSLGQTNTEAFF. The CDR3, as DNA: TGCGCCAGCAGCTTGGGTCAGACGAACACTGAAGCTTTCTTT. The variable domain in full, completed from reference TRBV5-1 and TRBJ1-1, reads KAGVTQTPRYLIKTRGQQVTLSCSPISGHRSVSWYQQTPGQGLQFLFEYFSETQRNKGNFPGRFSGRQFSNSRSEMNVSTLELGDSALYLCASSLGQTNTEAFFGQGTRLTVV.

V gene TRBV6-5 combines with J gene TRBJ2-1, with D unresolved. This CDR3 has 13 residues. V dropped 0 bases and J dropped 6 bases, with 6 bases sitting between them. Germline V lookup: CDR1 MNHEY, CDR2 SVGAGI. The CDR3 loop is CASSYSRSNEQFF. In DNA form, the CDR3 reads TGTGCCAGCAGTTACTCCAGATCCAATGAGCAGTTCTTC.

V is TRBV29-1 and J is TRBJ2-5; D unclear. The J call is uncertain, as TRBJ2-7 better fits the DNA end. In germline, CDR1 is SQVTM, CDR2 ANQGSEA. The CDR3 totals 14 residues. The CDR3 protein is CSVVPTVFSYEQYF. The CDR3 DNA is TGCAGCGTCGTTCCTACTGTATTCTCTTACGAGCAGTACTTC.

J is TRBJ2-1 and V is TRBV7-2, with D possibly being TRBD2 (6 bases). V was clipped by 5 bases and J by 9 bases, with 29 bases between them. The CDR3 is 18 amino acids. CDR1 SGHTA and CDR2 FQGNSA come from the germline V gene. In DNA, the CDR3 is TGTGCCAGCAGCCTAACTAGGGACTCGCATAGGTTAAATAGTGAGCAGTTCTTC. Translating it yields CASSLTRDSHRLNSEQFF. The full variable domain, in which reference TRBV7-2 and TRBJ2-1 provide the parts outside the CDR3, is GAGVSQSPSNKVTEKGKDVELRCDPISGHTALYWYRQSLGQGLEFLIYFQGNSAPDKSGLPSDRFSAERTGGSVSTLTIQRTQQEDSAVYLCASSLTRDSHRLNSEQFFGPGTRLTVL.

This clone was seen a single time. The chain uses TRBV2 and TRBJ1-2; D is undetermined. The CDR3 contains 12 residues. The V end lost 5 bases, the J end lost 3 bases, and 7 bases lay between the germline ends. Germline CDR1 SNHLY, CDR2 FYNNEI. The DNA for the CDR3 is TGTGCCAGCAGTAATGGGGACTATGGCTACACCTTC. This codes for CASSNGDYGYTF.

The rearrangement links TRBV6-1 to TRBJ2-1; possibly TRBD1 for D (6 bases). The V gene lost 2 bases and the J gene lost 10 bases, with 9 bases spanning the gap. The CDR3 loop spans 12 amino acids. The germline CDR1 and CDR2 sequences are MNHNS and SASEGT. CDR3 nucleotide sequence: TGTGCCAGCAGTGAAACTGGGGGCGAGCAGTTCTTC. It yields the protein CASSETGGEQFF.

The chain combines TRBV5-4 with TRBJ2-2, with no clear D. V lost 1 base to trimming and J lost 8 bases, with 15 bases between them. The CDR3 contains 15 residues. The germline gives CDR1 SGHNT, CDR2 YYREEE (reference sequence). The CDR3 nucleotides are TGTGCCAGCAGCTTGTTCGGCGGCGGCATTGGGGAGCTGTTTTTT. This translates into CASSLFGGGIGELFF.

V usage is TRBV4-1 and J usage is TRBJ2-7, with D tentatively TRBD1 (6 bases). The V gene lost 2 bases and the J gene lost 2 bases, with 10 bases spanning the gap. CDR1 and CDR2 (germline): MGHRA, YSYEKL. The CDR3 is 14 amino acids. For the CDR3, the DNA is TGCGCCAGCAGCCAAAACCGGGACACCTACGAGCAGTACTTC. This gives the protein CASSQNRDTYEQYF.

V gene TRBV18 combines with J gene TRBJ1-1, with 7 bases matching TRBD1. J lost 4 bases, V lost 5 bases, and 13 bases had no gene match. CDR1 is KGHSH and CDR2 is LQKENI in the germline V gene. There are 16 residues in the CDR3. In DNA form, the CDR3 reads TGTGCCAGCTCAGGGACATCGACAGGGCGGATCACTGAAGCTTTCTTT. Translated, it gives CASSGTSTGRITEAFF.

J is TRBJ2-7 and V is TRBV28; unclear D gene. The germline V gene has CDR1 MDHEN and CDR2 SYDVKM. Trimming cost V 5 bases and J 7 bases, with 12 bases left between them. The CDR3 loop spans 12 amino acids. CDR3 sequence: CASSGMMGEQYF. The CDR3 nucleotides are TGTGCCAGCAGTGGGATGATGGGAGAGCAGTACTTC. Supplemented by reference TRBV28 and TRBJ2-7, the full variable domain reads DVKVTQSSRYLVKRTGEKVFLECVQDMDHENMFWYRQDPGLGLRLIYFSYDVKMKEKGDIPEGYSVSREKKERFSLILESASTNQTSMYLCASSGMMGEQYFGPGTRLTVT.

The chain recombines TRBV28 with TRBJ2-1; D not resolved. This CDR3 is built from 12 residues. The germline V gene has CDR1 MDHEN and CDR2 SYDVKM. Trimming removed 6 bases from V and 5 bases from J, with 8 bases in between. This chain's CDR3 is CASRVVDNEQFF. The CDR3 region has the DNA TGTGCCAGCAGAGTAGTTGACAATGAGCAGTTCTTC. The complete variable domain, with remaining parts taken from reference TRBV28 and TRBJ2-1, reads DVKVTQSSRYLVKRTGEKVFLECVQDMDHENMFWYRQDPGLGLRLIYFSYDVKMKEKGDIPEGYSVSREKKERFSLILESASTNQTSMYLCASRVVDNEQFFGPGTRLTVL.

The CDR3 DNA sequence: TGCGCCAGCAGCGGGACTCCCTACAATGAGCAGTTCTTC. It translates to CASSGTPYNEQFF. V gene TRBV5-1 combines with J gene TRBJ2-1; tentatively, D is TRBD2 (6 bases). Germline V lookup: CDR1 SGHRS, CDR2 YFSETQ. The ends were cut back, 4 bases at V and 2 bases at J, with 7 bases in the middle. The length of the CDR3 is 13 residues.

The V gene is TRBV29-1, the J gene TRBJ1-1; a weak D match, TRBD1 (5 bases). The CDR3 is made up of 13 amino acids. Germline assignment: CDR1 SQVTM and CDR2 ANQGSEA. Between the trimmed V and J ends, which lost 4 bases and 4 bases, there was a span of 13 bases. This CDR3 is CSVGSRGSTEAFF. The CDR3 bases are TGCAGCGTTGGTTCCCGGGGGAGCACTGAAGCTTTCTTT.

In regard to this clone: The junction shows a germline mismatch at one end, possibly a read error. This same CDR3 is encoded by further DNA sequences in the sample. The chain links TRBV5-1 to TRBJ2-5; TRBD2 is a possible D gene (5 bases). The CDR3 is 15 amino acids. The germline V gene has CDR1 SGHRS and CDR2 YFSETQ. CDR3 sequence (DNA): TGCGCTAGCAGCTTTCTCTTAAGCGGACAAGAGACCCAGTACTTC. Translation gives CASSFLLSGQETQYF.

This sequence joins TRBV11-2 and TRBJ2-3; 11 bases line up with TRBD2. After removal of 0 bases from V and 4 bases from J, the junction contained 0 bases not matched to a gene. The CDR3 sequence is 15 residues long. Germline CDR1 is SGHAT and CDR2 is FQNNGV. The CDR3, as DNA: TGTGCCAGCAGCTTAGAACTAGCGGGAGCAGATACGCAGTATTTT. This encodes CASSLELAGADTQYF.

This rearrangement joins TRBV18 to TRBJ1-1; 7 bases map to TRBD1. Germline lookup yields CDR1 KGHSH and CDR2 LQKENI. The CDR3 has 15 amino acids. Unmatched junction bases numbered 5, after V lost 4 bases and J lost 0 bases. CDR3 in amino acids: CASSQQGSMNTEAFF. The CDR3 DNA reads TGTGCCAGCTCACAACAGGGGTCCATGAACACTGAAGCTTTCTTT.